The clone carrying this T cell receptor beta chain was detected many times. This CDR3 region has 14 residues. V dropped 3 bases and J dropped 0 bases, with 8 bases sitting between them. In germline, CDR1 is SGHDN, CDR2 FVKESK. The entry originates in a study of T cells in Graves' hyperthyroidism and ophthalmopathy. Amplified TCR beta CDR3 regions came from RNA transcripts. HTBI primers were employed in a first-round RT-PCR of the TCR CDR3. TCRdb reprocessed the multiplex PCR reads with MiXCR, giving one entry per CDR3 protein. This sample has about 92,000 distinct CDR3 sequences, with over 50% found just once.

J is TRBJ2-5 and V is TRBV14; D gene unclear. The clonotype originates from a woman between 35 and 50 years old with Graves' hyperthyroidism. The material sequenced was blood. The CDR3 nucleotides are TGTGCCAGCAGCCAGGAGAAGTACCAAGAGACCCAGTACTTC. Encoded protein: CASSQEKYQETQYF.